This T cell receptor beta chain was retrieved from a study of blood T cell repertoires in COVID-19 (TCRdb year 2020). For the study in its entirety: Samples from collaborators originated in the United States, Italy and Spain and spanned both the acute and convalescent phases of COVID-19. Where HLA class I and class II types were available, the types were taken from metadata supplied by the sample provider, not from assay-based typing. The sample metadata nearly always contained a de-identified subject ID, COVID-19 status, age in years and sex. The material from the prospective study consisted of cDNA or gDNA derived from T cells, B-cell-depleted T cells, or PBMCs. Deeply sampled blood TCRbeta repertoires from subjects exposed to, actively infected with, or recovered from COVID-19 were included in the dataset. A freely available public database, intended as a resource for researchers studying the immune response to SARS-CoV-2, is where the repertoires were released. Samples came from the ongoing ImmuneRACE study (first 160 participants) plus 1,254 subjects from 6 global collaborators.

Overall study outcomes, separate from this receptor: Clinical and demographic metadata were provided uncurated, with the amount varying by source and participant.

One collaborating source in Seattle enrolled patients during active infection and followed them longitudinally through the course of disease. Collaborating institutions collected whole blood in K2EDTA tubes following their own protocols. For TCRbeta analysis, collaborators shipped samples in one of three forms: frozen whole blood, isolated PBMCs, or DNA extracted from either of those sample types. V is clipped by 2 bases and J by 1 base, and the sequence between their germline boundaries is 5 bases long. The CDR3 starts with the cysteine, ends with the phenylalanine, and has 14 residues. The read is trimmed to its CDR3 DNA, 42 bases read in frame from base 1. CDR1 SEHNR and CDR2 FQNEAQ were looked up in the germline V gene (reference sequence). TCRbeta CDR3 regions were amplified from genomic DNA by means of the immunoSEQ Assay, a bias-controlled multiplex PCR. The paper's data handling went like this. Nucleated cell counts per sample were estimated from amplification of reference gene primers within the assay. Sequence reads were collapsed and filtered to measure the absolute abundance of every unique TCRbeta CDR3 rearrangement. For each sample, productive Simpson clonality was calculated by taking the square root of Simpson's diversity index across productive rearrangements. TCRdb carries this immuneACCESS record with in-frame sequences only. Its versions omit some clonotypes, under half of them owing to an unresolved V gene in the studies checked, with the rest unexplained. From that table come the V and J calls and clone size; the DNA was used to work out D and trimming. The table for this sample lists 130,000 or so clones; about 87% of them were counted only once. Clones ranked in the top ten supply around 2.3% of the sample.

Regarding this clone: Its binding antigen is unknown. Base quality data are lacking; no much larger clone is found one base away.

This clonotype originated in a human donor with COVID-19, enrolled during active disease. The donor label of this sample is uncertain. The rearranged chain carries TRBV7-9 and TRBJ1-4; no D segment can be confidently identified. The sample was peripheral blood. The bases are TGTGCCAGCAGCTTACGGGGAACTAATGAAAAACTGTTTTTT. This codes for CASSLRGTNEKLFF.